The rows below give T cell receptor beta chains drawn from one sample of a study of early T cells in non-severe SARS-CoV-2 infection. TCRdb re-analysed the 5' RACE reads in MiXCR, keeping a single row per CDR3 protein. The sample has some 71,000 distinct CDR3 sequences, about 9% seen once. Material: whole blood. Source of these receptors: an adult who was a healthcare worker with PCR-confirmed SARS-CoV-2 infection or an uninfected control (not recorded which). Each CDR3 is given with its conserved first and last residue. The D gene is left open where the match is weak. Not all rows give a size; the values are once, few, many and, for expanded clones, a class.

J | D | V | size | CDR3 | DNA
TRBJ2-3 | TRBD2 | TRBV5-5 | many | CASSVGLAGGPDTQYF | TGTGCCAGCAGCGTGGGACTAGCGGGAGGGCCAGATACGCAGTATTTT
TRBJ2-3 | . | TRBV5-1 | . | CASSSFSQGSSDTQYF | TGCGCCAGCAGCTCCTTTAGTCAGGGGTCTAGCGATACGCAGTATTTT
TRBJ2-3 | . | TRBV11-1 | . | CASSSPSDTQYF | TGTGCCAGCAGCTCACCGTCAGATACGCAGTATTTT
TRBJ2-7 | . | TRBV28 | few | CASSSPFGSSYEQYF | TGTGCCAGCAGTTCCCCCTTCGGAAGTTCCTACGAGCAGTACTTC
TRBJ2-3 | . | TRBV7-3 | few | CASSLTKSNTQYF | TGTGCCAGCAGCTTAACGAAGTCAAATACGCAGTATTTT
TRBJ2-1 | . | TRBV4-3 | few | CASSQEDRRVNEQFF | TGCGCCAGCAGCCAAGAGGACCGCAGGGTGAATGAGCAGTTCTTC
TRBJ1-1 | TRBD1 | TRBV29-1 | . | CSARTGSSMNTEAFF | TGCAGCGCAAGGACAGGATCTTCCATGAACACTGAAGCTTTCTTT
TRBJ1-2 | . | TRBV6-5 | . | CASSEDSNYGYTF | TGTGCCAGCAGCGAAGACAGTAACTATGGCTACACCTTC
TRBJ1-1 | . | TRBV5-4 | many | CASSRDLSNTEAFF | TGTGCCAGCAGCCGGGACCTATCGAACACTGAAGCTTTCTTT
TRBJ2-1 | TRBD2 | TRBV7-7 | few | CASSLGGGAGNEQFF | TGTGCCAGCAGCTTAGGCGGGGGGGCAGGAAATGAGCAGTTCTTC
TRBJ1-1 | . | TRBV4-1 | many | CASSQDQPGNTEAFF | TGCGCCAGCAGCCAAGATCAACCCGGGAACACTGAAGCTTTCTTT
TRBJ2-7 | TRBD1 | TRBV20-1 | . | CSARESTGDYEQYF | TGCAGTGCTAGAGAGTCGACAGGGGACTACGAGCAGTACTTC
TRBJ1-3 | . | TRBV7-2 | . | CASSPGLRAGNTIYF | TGTGCCAGCAGCCCAGGCCTTAGGGCTGGAAACACCATATATTTT
TRBJ2-7 | TRBD2 | TRBV4-1 | many | CASSQWTSFYEQYF | TGCGCCAGCAGCCAATGGACTAGCTTTTACGAGCAGTACTTC
TRBJ2-3 | . | TRBV7-8 | . | CASSYYTDTQYF | TGTGCCAGCAGCTACTACACAGATACGCAGTATTTT
TRBJ2-7 | . | TRBV5-5 | many | CASSGAVGHYEQYF | TGTGCCAGCAGCGGGGCTGTGGGCCACTACGAGCAGTACTTC
TRBJ2-3 | . | TRBV27 | few | CATSPGGGVTDTQYF | TGTGCCACCAGCCCCGGCGGCGGGGTCACAGATACGCAGTATTTT
TRBJ2-1 | . | TRBV18 | . | CASSPELGVSWQFF | TGTGCCAGCTCACCAGAGCTGGGAGTAAGCTGGCAGTTCTTC
TRBJ2-3 | TRBD2 | TRBV6-4 | few | CASSRTSGGTADTQYF | TGTGCCAGCAGTAGGACTAGCGGGGGGACGGCAGATACGCAGTATTTT
TRBJ2-7 | . | TRBV27 | many | CASRQGTSYEQYF | TGTGCCAGCAGACAGGGTACCTCCTACGAGCAGTACTTC
TRBJ2-3 | . | TRBV6-1 | few | CASRRTVGGLGIADTQYF | TGTGCCAGCAGGCGGACAGTAGGTGGACTAGGCATCGCGGATACGCAGTATTTT
TRBJ2-7 | . | TRBV6-2/TRBV6-3 | . | CASSRGQPAGYYYEQYF | TGTGCCAGCAGTCGCGGACAGCCCGCCGGCTACTACTACGAGCAGTACTTC
TRBJ2-7 | . | TRBV5-4 | . | CASSFDPTSLREQYF | TGTGCCAGCAGCTTTGACCCGACTAGTTTGAGGGAGCAGTACTTC
TRBJ2-4 | . | TRBV21-1 | few | CASSNLGLKNIQYF | TGTGCCAGCAGCAATCTTGGCCTTAAAAACATTCAGTACTTC
TRBJ1-2 | TRBD1 | TRBV6-6 | . | CASSYLRGQGGGNYYGYTF | TGTGCCAGCAGTTACTTACGCGGACAGGGCGGAGGCAATTACTATGGCTACACCTTC
TRBJ2-3 | TRBD2 | TRBV7-8 | . | CASSLASGSWTDTQYF | TGTGCCAGCAGCTTGGCTAGCGGGAGCTGGACAGATACGCAGTATTTT
TRBJ2-7 | . | TRBV12-3/TRBV12-4 | . | CASKPTGTTFSGLYF | TGTGCCAGCAAACCGACAGGGACTACTTTTTCTGGATTGTACTTC
TRBJ2-3 | . | TRBV7-6 | few | CASSPLGLDTQYF | TGTGCCAGCAGCCCACTAGGATTAGATACGCAGTATTTT
TRBJ2-7 | . | TRBV6-2/TRBV6-3 | many | CASSRAQGLEQYF | TGTGCCAGCAGTAGGGCTCAGGGGCTGGAGCAGTACTTC
TRBJ1-6 | . | TRBV6-1 | many | CASSEGGRYSYNSPLHF | TGTGCCAGCAGTGAAGGGGGCCGATACTCCTATAATTCACCCCTCCACTTT
TRBJ1-4 | . | TRBV4-1 | few | CASSQDPGMEEKLFF | TGCGCCAGCAGCCAAGATCCCGGGATGGAGGAAAAACTGTTTTTT
TRBJ2-3 | TRBD2 | TRBV3-1 | many | CASSPRLAGELNTQYF | TGTGCCAGCAGCCCAAGACTAGCGGGAGAGCTAAATACGCAGTATTTT
TRBJ1-1 | . | TRBV4-3 | . | CASSHTGGNTEAFF | TGCGCCAGCAGCCATACTGGGGGGAACACTGAAGCTTTCTTT
TRBJ2-3 | TRBD2 | TRBV3-1 | few | CASSQPLAGADTQYF | TGTGCCAGCAGCCAACCACTAGCGGGAGCAGATACGCAGTATTTT
TRBJ1-4 | . | TRBV15 | . | CATSRVSGDNEKLFF | TGTGCCACCAGCAGAGTTTCAGGCGATAATGAAAAACTGTTTTTT
TRBJ2-1 | . | TRBV27 | . | CASSLSGGLEFF | TGTGCCAGCAGTTTATCGGGGGGGCTGGAGTTCTTC
TRBJ2-7 | TRBD2 | TRBV28 | . | CASSWGGDEQYF | TGTGCCAGCAGTTGGGGGGGAGACGAGCAGTACTTC
TRBJ2-3 | TRBD2 | TRBV9 | many | CASSGGLAGDPDTQYF | TGTGCCAGCAGCGGGGGACTAGCGGGAGATCCAGATACGCAGTATTTT
TRBJ2-6 | . | TRBV6-1 | few | CASRSGAGANVLTF | TGTGCCAGCAGATCAGGGGCTGGGGCCAACGTCCTGACTTTC
TRBJ2-1 | . | TRBV6-2/TRBV6-3 | few | CASSLNGSPVSNEQFF | TGTGCCAGCAGTCTCAACGGGAGCCCTGTAAGCAATGAGCAGTTCTTC
TRBJ2-7 | . | TRBV29-1 | many | CSVETAAKGNEQYF | TGCAGCGTTGAGACTGCAGCGAAGGGGAACGAGCAGTACTTC
TRBJ2-3 | TRBD2 | TRBV5-8 | . | CASSLKRGVLTDTQYF | TGTGCCAGCAGCTTGAAGCGGGGGGTGCTCACAGATACGCAGTATTTT
TRBJ2-2 | TRBD2 | TRBV11-3 | many | CASSSSASGNTGELFF | TGTGCCAGCAGCTCCTCGGCTAGCGGGAACACCGGGGAGCTGTTTTTT
TRBJ2-1 | TRBD2 | TRBV11-2 | few | CASSYPTSGATYNEQFF | TGTGCCAGCAGCTACCCGACTAGCGGGGCAACCTACAATGAGCAGTTCTTC
TRBJ2-3 | . | TRBV10-1 | many | CASSGSADTQYF | TGCGCCAGCAGTGGTAGCGCAGATACGCAGTATTTT
TRBJ2-3 | TRBD2 | TRBV7-9 | many | CATPPDGVAGGLGTDTQYF | TGTGCCACCCCCCCCGACGGCGTAGCGGGGGGGCTCGGCACAGATACGCAGTATTTT
TRBJ1-1 | . | TRBV7-3 | many | CASSPTLNTEAFF | TGTGCCAGCAGCCCAACGTTAAACACTGAAGCTTTCTTT
TRBJ2-7 | . | TRBV19 | . | CASRGGDEQYF | TGTGCCAGTAGAGGGGGGGACGAGCAGTACTTC
TRBJ1-1 | TRBD1 | TRBV18 | many | CASSPPRTGGDTEAFF | TGTGCCAGCTCACCACCCCGGACAGGGGGGGACACTGAAGCTTTCTTT
TRBJ1-1 | . | TRBV6-1 | . | CASSFDSLNTEAFF | TGTGCCAGCAGTTTTGACTCCCTGAACACTGAAGCTTTCTTT
TRBJ2-7 | TRBD2 | TRBV6-2/TRBV6-3 | many | CASSPKWWTSVLYEQYF | TGTGCCAGCAGCCCCAAGTGGTGGACTAGCGTATTATACGAGCAGTACTTC
TRBJ2-5 | TRBD2 | TRBV24-1 | few | CATSDFPWTSGRADVQETQYF | TGTGCCACCAGTGATTTCCCATGGACTAGCGGGAGAGCCGACGTCCAAGAGACCCAGTACTTC
TRBJ2-3 | . | TRBV24-1 | many | CATSGTGELDTQYF | TGTGCCACCTCCGGGACGGGCGAACTGGATACGCAGTATTTT